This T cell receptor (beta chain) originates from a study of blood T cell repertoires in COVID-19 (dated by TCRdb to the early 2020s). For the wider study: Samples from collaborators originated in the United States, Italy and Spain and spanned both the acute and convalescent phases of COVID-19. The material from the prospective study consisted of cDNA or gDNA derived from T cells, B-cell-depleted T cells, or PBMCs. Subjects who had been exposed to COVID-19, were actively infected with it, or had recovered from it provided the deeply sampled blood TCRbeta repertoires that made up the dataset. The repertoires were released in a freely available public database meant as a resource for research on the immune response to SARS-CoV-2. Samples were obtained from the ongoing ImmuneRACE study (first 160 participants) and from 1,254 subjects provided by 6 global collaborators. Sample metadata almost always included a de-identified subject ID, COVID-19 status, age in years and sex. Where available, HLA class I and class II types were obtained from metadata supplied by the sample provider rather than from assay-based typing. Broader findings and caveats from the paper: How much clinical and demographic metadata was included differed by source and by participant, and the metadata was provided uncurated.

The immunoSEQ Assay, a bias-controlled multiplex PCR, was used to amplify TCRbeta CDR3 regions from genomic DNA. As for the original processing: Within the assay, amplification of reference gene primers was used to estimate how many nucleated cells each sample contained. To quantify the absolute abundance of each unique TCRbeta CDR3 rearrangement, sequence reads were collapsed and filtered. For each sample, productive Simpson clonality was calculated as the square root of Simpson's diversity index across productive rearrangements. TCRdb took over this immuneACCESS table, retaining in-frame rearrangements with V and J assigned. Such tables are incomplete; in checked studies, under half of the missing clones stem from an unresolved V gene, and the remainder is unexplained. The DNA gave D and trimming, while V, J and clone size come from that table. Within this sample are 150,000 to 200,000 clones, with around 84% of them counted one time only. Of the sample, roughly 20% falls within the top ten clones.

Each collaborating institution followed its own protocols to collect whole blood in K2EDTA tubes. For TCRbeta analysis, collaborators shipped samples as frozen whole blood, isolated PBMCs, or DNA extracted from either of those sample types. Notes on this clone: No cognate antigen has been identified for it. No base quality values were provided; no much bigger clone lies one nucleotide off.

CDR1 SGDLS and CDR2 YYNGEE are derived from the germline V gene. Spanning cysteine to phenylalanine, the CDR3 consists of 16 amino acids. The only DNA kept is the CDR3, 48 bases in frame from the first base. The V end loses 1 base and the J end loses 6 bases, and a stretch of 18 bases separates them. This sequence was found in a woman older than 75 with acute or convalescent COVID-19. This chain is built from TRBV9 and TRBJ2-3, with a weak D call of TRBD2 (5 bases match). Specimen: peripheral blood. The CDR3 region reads CASSVNVASGSDTQYF. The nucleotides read TGTGCCAGCAGCGTAAATGTAGCTTCGGGGTCCGATACGCAGTATTTT. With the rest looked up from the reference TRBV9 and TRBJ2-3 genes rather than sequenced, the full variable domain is DSGVTQTPKHLITATGQRVTLRCSPRSGDLSVYWYQQSLDQGLQFLIQYYNGEERAKGNILERFSAQQFPDLHSELNLSSLELGDSALYFCASSVNVASGSDTQYFGPGTRLTVL.